This T cell receptor beta chain comes out of a study of T cell changes during pregnancy in multiple sclerosis (dated by TCRdb to 2018 to 2020). Broadly, across the study: The study examined how the T cell repertoire changed over the course of pregnancy in women with multiple sclerosis.

Regarding this clone: Its antigen has not been determined. No quality values exist for individual bases; no much larger clone is one base distant.

Receptors were amplified or captured by the immunoSEQ multiplex PCR assay. The table comes from immuneACCESS by way of TCRdb, which keeps in-frame sequences with V and J called. Part of the clones is missing from these tables; in studies checked, under half for an unresolved V gene and the rest for unknown reasons. The sample yields some 28,000 clones; roughly 91% were counted once. The top ten constitute more than 3% of the sample. The CDR3 goes from the cysteine to the phenylalanine over 13 residues. The retained sequence is limited to the CDR3, 39 bases, with the frame set at the first base. CDR1 SQVTM and CDR2 ANQGSEA are derived from the germline V gene. V loses 7 bases of germline sequence and J loses 5 bases, and the interval between the two ends is 17 bases.

The chain couples TRBV29-1 to TRBJ1-1, and the D gene may be TRBD1, 6 bases matching. The receptor was isolated from a female donor in good health, enrolled as a control in a pregnancy study. The sequencing here drew on CD4+ T cells from peripheral blood mononuclear cells, taken in the first trimester of pregnancy. The CDR3 sequence is CSATTGKETEAFF. The DNA reads TGCAGCGCCACAACAGGGAAGGAAACTGAAGCTTTCTTT.